One sample yielded the 19 T cell receptor beta chains listed below, sequenced in a study of blood T cell repertoires in COVID-19. Generated by immunoSEQ multiplex PCR, the TCRdb table keeps only in-frame clones and is missing some. The table records 300,000 to 400,000 clones, approximately 90% of them present only once. Sequencing was carried out using peripheral blood. The receptors were gathered from a man aged 25 to 40 with COVID-19, enrolled during active disease.

The chain employs TRBV7-6 and TRBJ2-5; 8 bases align to TRBD2. Germline CDR1 SGHVS, CDR2 FNYEAQ. J was trimmed by 5 bases and V by 5 bases; bases with no gene match: 4. The CDR3 covers 13 residues. The CDR3 here is CASSPPGGETQYF. In DNA, the CDR3 is TGTGCCAGCAGCCCCCCGGGGGGGGAGACCCAGTACTTC.

The V call is TRBV7-9, the J call TRBJ1-4, with a possible D match to TRBD1 (6 bases). The germline V and J ends were trimmed by 2 bases and 0 bases, with 10 bases remaining between them. The CDR3 is made up of 16 amino acids. Germline-derived CDR1 and CDR2 are SEHNR and FQNEAQ (reference sequence). CDR3 in amino acids: CASSLYRVSTNEKLFF. The CDR3 coding sequence is TGTGCCAGCAGCTTATACAGGGTTTCAACTAATGAAAAACTGTTTTTT.

The chain has TRBV27 and TRBJ1-1; a weak D match, TRBD1 (6 bases). Trimming pared 5 bases from V and 0 bases from J, leaving 13 bases between. The CDR3 totals 15 residues. Germline CDR1 and CDR2: MNHEY and SMNVEV (reference sequence). The CDR3 here is CASSPQGNLNTEAFF. As DNA, the CDR3 is TGTGCCAGCAGTCCCCAGGGGAACTTGAACACTGAAGCTTTCTTT.

V gene TRBV12-5 combines with J gene TRBJ1-5; D gene uncertain. The CDR3 covers 16 residues. The ends were cut back, 0 bases at V and 0 bases at J, with 9 bases in the middle. The germline gives CDR1 LGHNT, CDR2 FRNRAP. This chain's CDR3 is CASGLVVSDSNQPQHF. The CDR3 DNA reads as TGTGCTAGTGGTTTGGTAGTATCAGATAGCAATCAGCCCCAGCATTTT.

This clone appeared once. Written as DNA, the CDR3 is TGTGCCAGCAGGGGACAGGGGAGGAACTATGGCTACACCTTC. Its protein is CASRGQGRNYGYTF. This chain links TRBV6-5 with TRBJ1-2, with TRBD1 identical over 10 bases. The CDR3 spans 14 residues. CDR1 MNHEY and CDR2 SVGAGI come from the germline V gene. With V trimmed by 6 bases and J by 2 bases, 3 bases remained unmatched.

The rearrangement joins TRBV18 to TRBJ2-7, with D possibly being TRBD1 (5 bases). The CDR3 runs 13 residues. V gave up 3 bases and J gave up 3 bases, with 9 bases separating them. Germline V gene lookup returns CDR1 KGHSH and CDR2 LQKENI. The CDR3 coding sequence is TGTGCCAGCTCACCCCAGGGCGACTACGAGCAGTACTTC. It codes for CASSPQGDYEQYF.

The chain combines TRBV19 with TRBJ2-2, with TRBD2 matching over 7 bases. Trimming at V came to 5 bases and at J to 4 bases, leaving 7 bases not matched to a gene. The CDR3 length is 15 residues. Germline V gene sequence: CDR1 LNHDA, CDR2 SQIVND (reference sequence). CDR3 bases: TGTGCCAGTAGTTTAATGGGACTATCCACCGGGGAGCTGTTTTTT. It specifies CASSLMGLSTGELFF.

This clone was found a few times. The chain combines TRBV7-7 with TRBJ1-5; perhaps TRBD1 as D (5 bases). V was pared by 0 bases and J by 10 bases, with 10 bases between. This CDR3 region has 13 residues. CDR1 is SSHAT and CDR2 is FNYEAQ in the germline V gene (reference sequence). The CDR3 DNA reads as TGTGCCAGCAGCTTAGCCCAGGGCACTCCCCAGCATTTT. Its translation is CASSLAQGTPQHF.

This clone was detected only a few times. The chain combines TRBV5-4 with TRBJ2-3, with 11 nucleotides matching TRBD2. Trimming removed 4 bases from V and 6 bases from J; junction bases left unmatched: 7. CDR3 length equals 15 residues. Germline loops: CDR1 SGHNT, CDR2 YYREEE (reference sequence). The CDR3 sequence is CASSPLAGGADTQYF. The CDR3 coding sequence is TGTGCCAGCAGCCCCCTAGCGGGAGGTGCGGATACGCAGTATTTT.

This clone occurred a few times. The chain recombines TRBV5-1 with TRBJ2-7; a weak D match, TRBD1 (5 bases). The CDR3 is 15 amino acids. V was cut by 4 bases and J by 1 base, with 15 bases left in between. CDR1 is SGHRS, CDR2 YFSETQ, per germline. The chain's CDR3 is CASSPQASTSYEQYF. CDR3 nucleotides: TGCGCCAGCAGCCCACAGGCCTCTACTTCCTACGAGCAGTACTTC. Based on the CDR3 plus reference TRBV5-1 and TRBJ2-7, the full variable domain is KAGVTQTPRYLIKTRGQQVTLSCSPISGHRSVSWYQQTPGQGLQFLFEYFSETQRNKGNFPGRFSGRQFSNSRSEMNVSTLELGDSALYLCASSPQASTSYEQYFGPGTRLTVT.

CDR3 protein: CASSSPGFRAGELFF. CDR3 in DNA: TGTGCCAGCAGTTCCCCAGGGTTTAGGGCCGGGGAGCTGTTTTTT. J is TRBJ2-2 and V is TRBV6-2 or TRBV6-3; D is perhaps TRBD1 (5 bases). CDR1 and CDR2 (germline): MNHEY, SVGEGT. Trimming took off 4 bases at V and 6 bases at J, with 15 bases between the two ends. The CDR3 length is 15 residues.

The rearrangement links TRBV4-3 to TRBJ2-4, with 10 bases identical to TRBD2. J gave up 9 bases and V 3 bases, and 8 bases lay outside the gene matches. The germline CDR1 and CDR2 sequences are LGHNA and YSLEER. The CDR3 totals 15 residues. The CDR3 loop reads CASSQRLAGHTIQYF. The CDR3 DNA is TGCGCCAGCAGCCAGCGACTAGCGGGCCATACCATTCAGTACTTC.

V and J are TRBV7-8 and TRBJ1-5; no reliable D call. Trimming pared 2 bases from V and 4 bases from J, leaving 9 bases between. The CDR3 spans 14 residues. Germline CDR1 is SGHVS and CDR2 is FQNEAQ. CDR3 amino acids: CASSLKQYNQPQHF. For the CDR3, the DNA is TGTGCCAGCAGCTTAAAACAGTATAATCAGCCCCAGCATTTT.

This CDR3 reads CASRRAGGGNEQFF. CDR3 coding DNA: TGCGCCAGCAGGAGGGCGGGAGGGGGCAATGAGCAGTTCTTC. The V gene is TRBV10-2, the J gene TRBJ2-1, with TRBD2 identical over 9 bases. This CDR3 spans 14 amino acids. The J segment lost 6 bases and the V segment lost 6 bases, leaving 6 bases of the junction unmatched. Germline values: CDR1 WSHSY, CDR2 SAAADI.

The chain is built from TRBV5-4 and TRBJ2-3, with 10 bases aligning to TRBD2. Germline CDR1 SGHNT, CDR2 YYREEE (reference sequence). The CDR3 is 16 amino acids. V dropped 4 bases and J dropped 0; count of bases not matched to a gene: 5. The CDR3 DNA is TGTGCCAGCAGCCGAAGACTAGCGGGCAGCACAGATACGCAGTATTTT. Translation gives CASSRRLAGSTDTQYF. Drawing the rest from reference TRBV5-4 and TRBJ2-3, the complete variable domain is ETGVTQSPTHLIKTRGQQVTLRCSSQSGHNTVSWYQQALGQGPQFIFQYYREEENGRGNFPPRFSGLQFPNYSSELNVNALELDDSALYLCASSRRLAGSTDTQYFGPGTRLTVL.

The chain recombines TRBV11-1 with TRBJ2-4; 7 bases fit TRBD1. The CDR3 spans 14 residues. The germline V gene encodes CDR1 SGHAT and CDR2 FQDESV (reference sequence). The junction had 3 bases not matched to a gene; V was cut back by 3 bases and J by 4 bases. The CDR3 loop is CASSFTGVKNIQYF. As DNA, the CDR3 is TGTGCCAGCAGCTTCACAGGGGTTAAAAACATTCAGTACTTC.

The chain employs TRBV10-2 and TRBJ2-1, with 11 bases fitting TRBD2. Trimming cost V 6 bases and J 4 bases; bases outside gene matches: 14. The CDR3 runs 18 residues. Germline V lookup: CDR1 WSHSY, CDR2 SAAADI. The CDR3 DNA sequence: TGCGCCAGCAGAAAAGGCTTACTAGCGGGAGACACTTACAATGAGCAGTTCTTC. This gives the protein CASRKGLLAGDTYNEQFF.

The chain couples TRBV12-3 or TRBV12-4 to TRBJ2-3; tentatively, D is TRBD1 (6 bases). V was shortened by 5 bases and J by 11 bases, with 14 bases between the two germline ends. This CDR3 contains 12 residues. As DNA, the CDR3 is TGTGCCAGCAGTCCCAGGGGCCCTCGGCAGTATTTT. Its translation: CASSPRGPRQYF.

V is TRBV5-8 and J is TRBJ2-3; 8 bases agree with TRBD1. V lost 1 base to trimming and J lost 4 bases; unmatched junction nucleotides: 5. The germline CDR1 and CDR2 sequences are SGHTS and YDEGEE. The CDR3 extends over 15 amino acids. The CDR3 DNA is TGTGCCAGCAGCTTGTCGCCAGGGGGCCCAGATACGCAGTATTTT. It yields the protein CASSLSPGGPDTQYF.